The T cell receptor beta chain described here comes from a study of shared clonotypes between healthy human individuals. Across the study: The plates for each donor numbered three CD4 naive, three CD4 memory, two CD8 naive and one CD8 memory.

Measured with immunoSEQ multiplex PCR; TCRdb has only the in-frame clones, and not every one. Of about 2.1 million clones listed, about 92% are singletons. The V gene's germline CDR1 is SGHTS and CDR2 YDEGEE. The length of the CDR3 is 13 residues. V was clipped by 3 bases and J by 2 bases, with 8 bases between them. In the case of this clone: Antigen: not known.

Broader study findings: Four donors had 5% to 6.5% of their naive CD4 clonotypes in common.

Naive CD8 isolation took CD45RO-negative cells positively selected for CCR7 and excluded terminally differentiated effector memory CD45RA+ cells. Caucasian adults living in Nashville, Tennessee, provided all samples. The specimen was naive CD8+ T cells from PBMCs. This sequence originates from a man younger than 35 in good health. Some clones in this sample may be carry-over from other donors' samples. The chain employs TRBV5-8 and TRBJ1-2; maybe TRBD1 (5 bases). In DNA form, the CDR3 reads TGTGCCAGCAGCTACGACAGCAACTATGGCTACACCTTC. This translates into CASSYDSNYGYTF.